This entry describes one T cell receptor beta chain. Antigen unknown. These data belong to a study of breast tumors, draining lymph nodes, adjacent tissues. Findings and limits, study-wide: Tumor TCR diversity was below lymph nodes but above nontumor tissue. Data only fit, rather than demonstrated, lymph node origin of most tumor T cells. Findings are consistent with lymph node origin and intratumoral expansion of most tumor T cells. Tumor and nontumor repertoires were significantly more similar in luminal-like than in basal-like breast cancer.

Breast cancer patients provided tissue from their axillary draining lymph nodes. Via MiXCR, TCRdb re-called the multiplex PCR reads, giving one row per CDR3 protein. The sample consists of some 110,000 distinct CDR3 sequences, more than 25% of them appearing once. Sequences were obtained from axillary lymph node tissue. The TCR sequence derives from a female donor with breast cancer. Some clones in this sample may be carry-over from other donors' samples.

The CDR3 region has the DNA TGTGCCACCAGTGAAATCGGGACAGGGGTTGCCGGGGAGCTGTTTTTT. It specifies CATSEIGTGVAGELFF. This rearrangement joins TRBV24-1 to TRBJ2-2, with TRBD1 matching over 10 bases. V shed 4 bases and J 6 bases; nucleotides not matched to a gene: 7. This CDR3 comprises 16 residues. The germline CDR1 and CDR2 sequences are KGHDR and SFDVKD.